The clone carrying this T cell receptor beta chain was counted only a few times. No antigen is known for it. One entry per CDR3 protein, called by TCRdb with MiXCR from the RT-PCR reads. The sample lists about 780,000 distinct CDR3 sequences, less than 20% seen once, with approximately 10% in the top ten. Trimming shortened V by 8 bases and J by 4 bases, and 8 bases separated the two germline ends. Per the germline V gene, CDR1 is SEHNR and CDR2 is FQNEAQ (reference sequence). CDR3 length: 12 residues. The data were obtained in a study of response to subunit inactivated influenza vaccine. Findings of the study overall: Each seasonal influenza vaccination recruits few new T cells, the authors suggested.

The TCR comes from a man in his fifties who received an inactivated influenza vaccine. The sample consisted of PBMCs from blood, taken 5 days after vaccination. This sequence joins TRBV7-9 and TRBJ2-2; D is unclear. The CDR3 reads CASGDGTGELFF. Here the CDR3 DNA reads TGTGCCAGCGGAGACGGCACCGGGGAGCTGTTTTTT.